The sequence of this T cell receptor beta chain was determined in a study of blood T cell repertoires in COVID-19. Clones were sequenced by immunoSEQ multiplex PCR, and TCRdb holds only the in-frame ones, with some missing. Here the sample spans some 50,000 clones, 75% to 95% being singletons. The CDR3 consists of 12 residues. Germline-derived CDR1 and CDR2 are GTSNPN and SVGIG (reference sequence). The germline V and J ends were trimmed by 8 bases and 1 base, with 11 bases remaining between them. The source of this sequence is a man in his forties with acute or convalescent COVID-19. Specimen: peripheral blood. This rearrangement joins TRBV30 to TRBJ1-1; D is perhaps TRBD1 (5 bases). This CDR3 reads CALGRGNTEAFF. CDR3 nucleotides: TGTGCCCTCGGGAGGGGGAACACTGAAGCTTTCTTT.